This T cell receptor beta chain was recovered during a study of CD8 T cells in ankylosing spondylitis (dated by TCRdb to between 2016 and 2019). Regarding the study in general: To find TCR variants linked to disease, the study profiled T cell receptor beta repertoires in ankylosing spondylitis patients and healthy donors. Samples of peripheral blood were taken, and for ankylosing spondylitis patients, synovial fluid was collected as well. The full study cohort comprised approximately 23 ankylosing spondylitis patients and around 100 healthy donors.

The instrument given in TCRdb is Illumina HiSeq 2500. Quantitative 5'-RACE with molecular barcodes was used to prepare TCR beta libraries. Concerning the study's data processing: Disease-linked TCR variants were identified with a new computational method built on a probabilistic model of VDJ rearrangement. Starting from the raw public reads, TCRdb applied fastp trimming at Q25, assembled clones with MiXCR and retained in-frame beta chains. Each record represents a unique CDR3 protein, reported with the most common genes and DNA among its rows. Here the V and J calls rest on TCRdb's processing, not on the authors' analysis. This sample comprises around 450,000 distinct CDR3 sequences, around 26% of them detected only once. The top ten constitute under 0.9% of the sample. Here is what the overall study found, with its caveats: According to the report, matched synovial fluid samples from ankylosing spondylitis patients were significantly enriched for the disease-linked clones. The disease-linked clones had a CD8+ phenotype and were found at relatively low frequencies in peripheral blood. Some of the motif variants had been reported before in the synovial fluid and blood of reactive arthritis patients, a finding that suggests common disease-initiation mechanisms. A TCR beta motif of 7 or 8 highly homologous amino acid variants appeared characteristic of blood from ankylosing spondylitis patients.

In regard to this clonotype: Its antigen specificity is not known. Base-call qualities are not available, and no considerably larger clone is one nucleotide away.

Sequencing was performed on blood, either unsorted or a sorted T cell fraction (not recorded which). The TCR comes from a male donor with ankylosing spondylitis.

The nucleotide sequence reads TGTGCCAGCAGTACTAGGACCGTAAACACCGGGGAGCTGTTTTTT. It encodes CASSTRTVNTGELFF. The chain is encoded by TRBV2 joined to TRBJ2-2; perhaps TRBD2 is the D gene, with 5 bases matching. Trimming at the junction amounts to 5 bases on V and 2 bases on J, and the germline ends lie 12 bases apart. The CDR3, from cysteine to phenylalanine, totals 15 residues. CDR3 DNA only is kept here, 45 bases in frame from base 1. Looking up the germline V gene yields CDR1 SNHLY and CDR2 FYNNEI.